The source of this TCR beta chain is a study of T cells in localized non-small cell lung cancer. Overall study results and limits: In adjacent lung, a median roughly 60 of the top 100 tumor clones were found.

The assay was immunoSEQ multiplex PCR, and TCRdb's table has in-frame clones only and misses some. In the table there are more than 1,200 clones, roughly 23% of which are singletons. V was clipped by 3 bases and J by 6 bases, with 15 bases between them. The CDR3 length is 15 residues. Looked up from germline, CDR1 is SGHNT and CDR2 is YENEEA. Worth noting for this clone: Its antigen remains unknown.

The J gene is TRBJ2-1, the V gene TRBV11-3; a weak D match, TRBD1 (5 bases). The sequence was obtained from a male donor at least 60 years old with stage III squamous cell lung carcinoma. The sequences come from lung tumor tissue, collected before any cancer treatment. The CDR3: CASSLAPQGLNEQFF. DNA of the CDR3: TGTGCCAGCAGCTTGGCCCCCCAGGGCCTCAATGAGCAGTTCTTC.